This TCR beta chain was captured by sequencing in a study of T cells in women clearing cervical HPV infection (dated by TCRdb to 2017 to 2018). Some background on the complete study: Cases were some 24 women with histologically confirmed HPV16-related CIN3 or worse, including a couple of invasive cancers. Since HLA typing was available for only a few women, HLA type could not be ruled out as a confounder. Cases were matched to controls by age within five years and by the year the sample was collected. Among cases, blood sampling occurred a median of about 160 days after lesion detection, with an interquartile range of roughly 90 to 200 days. The approximately 23 controls were women who cleared a single incident HPV16 infection within 12 months without developing precancer or cancer. The parent cohort enrolled over 8,500 women aged 18 or older in Guanacaste, Costa Rica, in 1993 to 1994 and followed the women for around 7 years. As quality controls, five blinded duplicates were added to each group, bringing the total to about 60 samples made up of 50 or so participants and ten or so replicates. Blood from cases was drawn at the visit where the lesion was first identified, while blood from controls was drawn once the infection was no longer detected. Nested within Costa Rica's Guanacaste HPV Natural History Study, an exploratory proof-of-principle case-control study compared TCR repertoires across cervical HPV16 outcomes. A median age of 34 years was observed in cases versus approximately 38 in controls, and no significant differences in baseline characteristics were found. The paper's findings and limits, for the study overall: The cross-sectional design could not show whether the associations came before the infection or were a result of it, and neither effector/memory subsets nor HPV-specific T cells were isolated. CIN3+ cases had significantly higher TCR repertoire richness than controls across sequencing depths, but evenness did not differ between the groups. TRBV6-7 relative abundance was lower in cases than in controls (around 0.11% versus 0.15%; Bonferroni P = 0.0008). By combining richness with V gene abundances, random forest classifiers separated cases from controls with an estimated AUC of less than 0.85. Because the number of T cells per sample was unknown, the richness differences could reflect varying T-cell content rather than repertoire biology.

Every participant had a single incident cervical HPV16 infection, and prevalent HPV16 infections were excluded. Cervical HPV DNA was detected by MY09/MY11 PCR, and genotyping was performed by dot-blot hybridization. More than 14 mL of heparinized blood was centrifuged, after which the buffy coat was aliquoted, frozen at -30 degrees C, and then stored at -80 degrees C. Genomic DNA was extracted from buffy coat specimens using QIAGEN kits. Worth noting for this clone: Its antigen is currently not known. The read gets to within 3 residues of the CDR3 end, and the germline J gene fills in the rest.

TCR beta CDR3 regions were amplified by multiplex PCR using the immunoSEQ assay from an average of roughly 1,200 ng genomic DNA per sample. The assay corrected primer bias using a complete synthetic TCR repertoire to establish an amplification baseline. The amplicons were sequenced using the Illumina platform. The authors processed their data as follows. Sequences were error-corrected by clustering with frequency ratios and a modified nearest-neighbor algorithm, then analyzed in the immunoSEQ Analyzer with IMGT gene definitions. At each rarefaction depth, TCR richness and evenness were averaged across 20 rarefaction repeats, and samples with fewer sequences than that depth were excluded. V, D and J gene relative abundances were compared between groups with Wilcoxon rank sum tests, applying FDR correction. Blinded duplicates gave an intraclass correlation of around 96% for TCR richness and an average of 76.4% across 66 gene segments. TCRdb provides this immuneACCESS table in a form limited to in-frame rearrangements. Some clones are lacking; in checked studies, under half of them reflect an unresolved V gene, and why the rest are absent is not known. Clone size and the V and J calls come from that table; the DNA yielded D and trimming. The table for this sample lists 14,000 or so clones. The ten largest clones represent around 21% of the sample.

The CDR3 covers 14 residues, taking in both the cysteine and the phenylalanine. Only the CDR3 bases that were read are kept: 33 of them, in frame from base 1. Compared with germline, V lacks 4 bases and J lacks 1 base; bases without a gene match: 1. CDR1 is given as LNHDA and CDR2 as SQIVND, both from the germline V gene (reference sequence). The sequence joins TRBV19 to TRBJ1-1; the central 9 bases match TRBD1. The clonotype was recovered from a woman between 18 and 70 years old with a cervical HPV16 infection that either progressed to CIN3+ or cleared (not recorded which). The sequencing input was blood buffy coat. The sequenced CDR3 bases are TGTGCCAGTAGTACGGGACAGGGGAACACTGAA. The translation is CASSTGQGNTE. The entire CDR3 sequence reads CASSTGQGNTEAFF.